The 27 T cell receptor beta chains below all came from one sample that was sequenced in a study of blood T cell repertoires in COVID-19. Assay used: immunoSEQ multiplex PCR; TCRdb lists only in-frame clones, some missing. The data contain about 230,000 clones, about 91% of them singletons. Input material: PBMCs or T cells enriched from blood (not recorded which). All receptors come from a woman in her 40s with acute COVID-19.

V is TRBV29-1 and J is TRBJ2-3; 7 bases map to TRBD1. The CDR3 sequence is 12 residues long. V dropped 4 bases and J dropped 3; count of bases not matched to a gene: 1. Germline assignment: CDR1 SQVTM and CDR2 ANQGSEA. CDR3 amino acids: CSVARGTDTQYF. CDR3 DNA: TGCAGCGTTGCCAGGGGGACAGATACGCAGTATTTT.

The chain carries TRBV5-4 and TRBJ2-6, with 8 positions matching TRBD2. The length of the CDR3 is 17 residues. J was trimmed by 3 bases and V by 0 bases; bases with no gene match: 5. Germline CDR1 reads SGHNT; CDR2 reads YYREEE (reference sequence). CDR3 region: CASSLAPGGLGANVLTF. The CDR3 DNA is TGTGCCAGCAGCTTGGCCCCGGGGGGGCTTGGGGCCAACGTCCTGACTTTC.

This clone has a single count. CDR3 DNA: TGTGCCAGCAGCCCGGAAGGGCAGGGCTGGGTAGGCTACACCTTC. Translating gives CASSPEGQGWVGYTF. The genes are TRBV9 and TRBJ1-2; TRBD1 is a possible D gene (5 bases). The CDR3 is 15 residues long. Germline V gives CDR1 SGDLS, CDR2 YYNGEE. Deletions cut 4 bases from V and 8 bases from J, with 21 bases between.

The rearrangement links TRBV7-6 to TRBJ2-3; D possibly corresponds to TRBD2 (5 bases). The CDR3 contains 15 residues. Per the germline V gene, CDR1 is SGHVS and CDR2 is FNYEAQ. The ends were cut back, 5 bases at V and 2 bases at J, with 14 bases in the middle. This CDR3 reads CASSRGQYNTDTQYF. Here the CDR3 DNA reads TGTGCCAGCAGCCGAGGGCAATACAACACAGATACGCAGTATTTT.

This clone was picked up one time. The J gene is TRBJ2-5, the V gene TRBV10-1; TRBD1 is a possible D gene (5 bases). With 2 bases removed from V and 5 bases from J, the gap between germline ends came to 9 bases. Germline-derived CDR1 and CDR2 are WNHNN and SYGVQD (reference sequence). The CDR3 is 13 residues long. The CDR3 sequence is CASSEGAWETQYF. The CDR3 DNA reads TGCGCCAGCAGTGAGGGGGCTTGGGAGACCCAGTACTTC.

The chain uses TRBV18 and TRBJ1-1, with TRBD1 identical over 9 bases. V was pared by 5 bases and J by 0 bases, with 4 bases of the junction left unmatched. The CDR3 has 15 residues. Germline-derived CDR1 and CDR2 are KGHSH and LQKENI. CDR3 sequence: CASSIGTGLNTEAFF. DNA for the CDR3: TGTGCCAGCTCAATCGGGACAGGGTTGAACACTGAAGCTTTCTTT.

This clone was observed once. This rearrangement joins TRBV19 to TRBJ1-2, with a weak D call TRBD1 (5 bases). The CDR3 has 13 residues. With 7 bases removed from V and 8 bases from J, the gap between germline ends came to 17 bases. CDR1 and CDR2 (germline): LNHDA, SQIVND (reference sequence). In DNA form, the CDR3 reads TGTGCCAGTAAGGGCAGGGCATCTAGGGGCTACACCTTC. Encoded protein: CASKGRASRGYTF.

The chain has TRBV4-2 and TRBJ1-2; 11 bases align to TRBD1. This CDR3 is built from 16 residues. Per germline, CDR1 LGHNA and CDR2 YNFKEQ. Trimming took 3 bases from V and 4 from J; bases not matched to a gene: 7. CDR3 bases: TGTGCCAGCAGCCAGGAAAGGGGACAGGGGGTCTATGGCTACACCTTC. This codes for CASSQERGQGVYGYTF.

The V gene is TRBV20-1, the J gene TRBJ2-5; D uncertain. V was clipped by 3 bases and J by 1 base, with 6 bases between them. CDR3 length: 12 amino acids. In germline, CDR1 is DFQATT, CDR2 SNEGSKA (reference sequence). CDR3 sequence: CSASASQETQYF. The CDR3 nucleotides are TGCAGTGCTAGTGCCTCCCAAGAGACCCAGTACTTC.

For the CDR3, the DNA is TGCGCCAGCAGCTTGGACAGGGCGGACGGCACTGAAGCTTTCTTT. Protein product: CASSLDRADGTEAFF. The chain carries TRBV5-1 and TRBJ1-1, with D perhaps TRBD1 (6 bases). Per germline, CDR1 SGHRS and CDR2 YFSETQ. The length of the CDR3 is 15 residues. Trimming pared 0 bases from V and 4 bases from J, leaving 13 bases between.

This clone showed up just a few times. The rearrangement joins TRBV12-3 or TRBV12-4 to TRBJ2-7, with a weak D call TRBD2 (5 bases). V lost 4 bases and J 4 bases, leaving 8 bases between the germline ends. The CDR3 runs to 12 residues. The CDR3 is CASSSGVYEQYF. The CDR3 DNA reads TGTGCCAGCAGTTCCGGGGTGTACGAGCAGTACTTC.

The DNA for the CDR3 is TGTGCCAGCAGCGAAACCGGGACAGGGTACTATGGCTACACCTTC. Protein product: CASSETGTGYYGYTF. The chain employs TRBV5-5 and TRBJ1-2; TRBD1 agrees at 9 bases. Germline CDR1 reads SGHKS; CDR2 reads YYEKEE (reference sequence). The CDR3 totals 15 residues. V was pared by 4 bases and J by 3 bases, with 7 bases of the junction left unmatched.

CDR3 in DNA: TGTGCCAGTAGTATGACAGGGGGACACACTGAAGCTTTCTTT. It yields the protein CASSMTGGHTEAFF. This sequence joins TRBV19 and TRBJ1-1; TRBD1 aligns across 9 bases. The germline gives CDR1 LNHDA, CDR2 SQIVND (reference sequence). The J segment lost 3 bases and the V segment lost 3 bases, leaving 2 bases of the junction unmatched. The CDR3 is 14 amino acids.

This clone was seen only once. The chain links TRBV6-5 to TRBJ2-3, with 14 nucleotides matching TRBD2. CDR1 and CDR2 (germline): MNHEY, SVGAGI. This CDR3 spans 13 amino acids. The J segment lost 6 bases and the V segment lost 10 bases, leaving 3 bases of the junction unmatched. The CDR3 protein is CATRLAGGDTQYF. The CDR3, as DNA: TGTGCCACCAGACTAGCGGGGGGGGATACGCAGTATTTT.

To note about this clone: In the same sample, other DNA sequences code for this CDR3. The V and J genes are TRBV7-2 and TRBJ2-1; 7 nucleotides align to TRBD2. J gave up 0 bases and V 5 bases, and 4 bases lay outside the gene matches. Germline V gives CDR1 SGHTA, CDR2 FQGNSA. The CDR3 runs to 15 residues. The CDR3 protein is CASSPREGSYNEQFF. The CDR3 DNA reads TGTGCCAGCAGCCCGAGGGAGGGCTCCTACAATGAGCAGTTCTTC.

The chain has TRBV12-3 or TRBV12-4 and TRBJ1-1; D is ambiguous. This CDR3 contains 11 residues. V gave up 2 bases and J gave up 7 bases, with 5 bases separating them. CDR3 DNA: TGTGCCAGCAGTTTACTAGGTGAAGCTTTCTTT. Translated, it gives CASSLLGEAFF.

This sequence joins TRBV27 and TRBJ1-1, with D maybe TRBD1 (5 bases). Trimming removed 6 bases at V and 0 bases at J, with 11 bases between. The CDR3 sequence is 14 residues long. Germline CDR1 MNHEY, CDR2 SMNVEV (reference sequence). CDR3 protein: CASREEGLNTEAFF. The CDR3 DNA reads as TGTGCCAGCAGGGAGGAGGGGTTGAACACTGAAGCTTTCTTT.

This clone occurred a few times. The rearrangement joins TRBV27 to TRBJ1-5; possible D gene TRBD1, 5 bases. Trimming removed 2 bases at V and 10 bases at J, with 15 bases between. The CDR3 has 14 amino acids. The germline CDR1 and CDR2 sequences are MNHEY and SMNVEV (reference sequence). Here the CDR3 DNA reads TGTGCCAGCAGTTTAAGAGTCAGGGTCGATCCCCAGCATTTT. This sequence encodes CASSLRVRVDPQHF.

This clone was recorded once. V gene TRBV2 combines with J gene TRBJ1-2; 7 bases align to TRBD1. The CDR3 is made up of 13 amino acids. J lost 4 bases, V lost 5 bases, and 4 bases had no gene match. Germline CDR1 is SNHLY and CDR2 is FYNNEI. Here the CDR3 DNA reads TGTGCCAGCAGTCGGGACAGCATCTATGGCTACACCTTC. It is translated as CASSRDSIYGYTF.

The chain recombines TRBV4-1 with TRBJ2-7; 9 positions match TRBD1. V shed 2 bases and J 0 bases; nucleotides not matched to a gene: 2. CDR1 and CDR2 (germline): MGHRA, YSYEKL. This CDR3 contains 15 residues. The CDR3 DNA sequence: TGCGCCAGCAGCCAATACAGGGGGCCCTCCTACGAGCAGTACGTC. Translated, it gives CASSQYRGPSYEQYV.

This clone came up a few times. The chain has TRBV7-9 and TRBJ2-7; D gene uncertain. The CDR3 sequence is 12 residues long. In germline, CDR1 is SEHNR, CDR2 FQNEAQ (reference sequence). V was cut by 6 bases and J by 2 bases, with 8 bases left in between. The CDR3 region is CASSGPTYEQYV. In DNA form, the CDR3 reads TGTGCCAGCAGTGGGCCTACCTACGAGCAGTACGTC.

J is TRBJ2-2 and V is TRBV4-2, with TRBD1 matching over 8 bases. V was clipped by 0 bases and J by 7 bases; unmatched bases: 7. The CDR3 extends over 16 amino acids. Germline CDR1 is LGHNA and CDR2 is YNFKEQ. The DNA of the CDR3 is TGTGCCAGCAGCCAAGAGGACACCACAGGGGGCGGGGAGCTGTTTTTT. This encodes CASSQEDTTGGGELFF.

The chain combines TRBV5-4 with TRBJ2-2; 9 bases match TRBD1. The germline CDR1 and CDR2 sequences are SGHNT and YYREEE (reference sequence). V lost 4 bases, J lost 1 base, and 2 bases stayed unmatched. The CDR3 runs to 15 residues. The DNA for the CDR3 is TGTGCCAGCAGCAAGGGACAGGGGAACACCGGGGAGCTGTTTTTT. Translating gives CASSKGQGNTGELFF.

The chain couples TRBV6-5 to TRBJ1-4; D is unclear. Germline V gene lookup returns CDR1 MNHEY and CDR2 SVGAGI. The CDR3 has 14 residues. Trimming removed 6 bases from V and 8 bases from J, with 16 bases in between. CDR3 residues: CASSPVPQAEKLFF. The DNA of the CDR3 is TGTGCCAGCAGCCCCGTTCCCCAGGCCGAAAAACTGTTTTTT.

The gene calls are TRBV5-1 and TRBJ1-6; maybe TRBD1 (5 bases). Trimming left V 6 bases short and J 2 bases short, with 12 bases between. The V gene's germline CDR1 is SGHRS and CDR2 YFSETQ. The CDR3 runs to 15 residues. In DNA, the CDR3 is TGCGCCAGCACCAACGACAGCCCCTATAATTCACCCCTCCACTTT. It yields the protein CASTNDSPYNSPLHF.

This chain joins TRBV19 and TRBJ1-1, with D perhaps TRBD1 (6 bases). The CDR3 spans 14 residues. Germline V gene sequence: CDR1 LNHDA, CDR2 SQIVND (reference sequence). Deletions cut 5 bases from V and 3 bases from J, with 13 bases between. The chain's CDR3 is CASSSRTEYTEAFF. CDR3 nucleotides: TGTGCCAGTAGTTCTCGGACAGAATACACTGAAGCTTTCTTT.

This clone has a handful of counts. The V and J genes are TRBV27 and TRBJ1-2, with 9 bases lining up with TRBD1. Losses at the gene ends were 6 bases for V and 2 bases for J; bases not matched to a gene: 4. Germline CDR1 MNHEY, CDR2 SMNVEV (reference sequence). The CDR3 spans 14 residues. Here the CDR3 DNA reads TGTGCCAGCAGGATACAGGGGGCGAACTATGGCTACACCTTC. It encodes CASRIQGANYGYTF.